Below, 30 T cell receptor beta chains from the same sample are listed, as sequenced in a study of T cell repertoires in cytomegalovirus infection (dated by TCRdb to between 2017 and 2020). Sequenced using an Illumina HiSeq 1500. Using fastp trimming at Q25 and MiXCR clonotype assembly, TCRdb reanalyzed the public sequencing data and kept in-frame beta chains. Rows matching on CDR3 protein sequence are summarized as one entry with the most common DNA and genes. The sample contains roughly 760,000 distinct CDR3 sequences, under 40% of them found a single time. The ten largest clones represent 2.8% of the sample. The sequenced sample consisted of PBMCs. The receptors were gathered from a human donor in good health (CMV status not recorded). Some clones in this sample may be carry-over from other donors' samples.

This chain joins TRBV27 and TRBJ1-6, with D tentatively TRBD1 (5 bases). Deletions cut 5 bases from V and 7 bases from J, with 9 bases between. The CDR3 covers 13 residues. Germline V lookup: CDR1 MNHEY, CDR2 SMNVEV (reference sequence). DNA for the CDR3: TGTGCCAGCAGTCCCCGGGACAATTCACCCCTCCACTTT. The encoded protein is CASSPRDNSPLHF.

Worth noting for this clonotype: A read error may be the cause here, since a much bigger clone is one base away. A read error is likely, as this CDR3 ends without the conserved phenylalanine or tryptophan. The chain employs TRBV28 and TRBJ1-4; 7 bases map to TRBD1. The germline V gene encodes CDR1 MDHEN and CDR2 SYDVKM. The CDR3 loop spans 16 amino acids. V lost 2 bases, J lost 0 bases, and 3 bases stayed unmatched. CDR3 nucleotide sequence: TGTGCCAGCAGTTTAACTGGGACAGCAACTAATGAAAAACTGTTTTTG. This sequence encodes CASSLTGTATNEKLFL.

The CDR3 DNA is TGTGCCAGCAGTCCTCCTCCGGGAGTAGATGGTTTCTACGAGCAGTACTTC. Translated: CASSPPPGVDGFYEQYF. The chain recombines TRBV27 with TRBJ2-7, with a possible D match to TRBD2 (6 bases). Germline lookup yields CDR1 MNHEY and CDR2 SMNVEV (reference sequence). V dropped 5 bases and J dropped 3 bases, with 23 bases sitting between them. CDR3 length: 17 residues.

J is TRBJ1-5 and V is TRBV27; 12 bases are a match to TRBD1. Germline CDR1 is MNHEY and CDR2 is SMNVEV (reference sequence). CDR3 length: 16 residues. Unmatched junction bases numbered 9, after V lost 5 bases and J lost 7 bases. The CDR3 nucleotides read TGTGCCAGCAGTATCGACGGGACAGGGGGCAGGCAGCCCCAGCATTTT. Residues: CASSIDGTGGRQPQHF.

The gene calls are TRBV27 and TRBJ2-7, with D possibly TRBD2 on 5 matching bases. V lost 7 bases, J lost 2 bases, and 18 bases lay in between. The CDR3 consists of 15 residues. Looked up from germline, CDR1 is MNHEY and CDR2 is SMNVEV (reference sequence). The CDR3 DNA reads as TGTGCCAGCATGCGCCCAACTAGTTCAACCTACGAGCAGTACTTC. Translated: CASMRPTSSTYEQYF.

The J gene is TRBJ1-5, the V gene TRBV20-1, with a tentative D call TRBD1 (6 bases). Trimming removed 3 bases at V and 2 bases at J, with 17 bases between. Germline CDR1 DFQATT, CDR2 SNEGSKA (reference sequence). The CDR3 length is 16 residues. The CDR3 DNA sequence: TGCAGTGCTAGTGGGACCGTTAGACAGGGCAATCAGCCCCAGCATTTT. Translating gives CSASGTVRQGNQPQHF.

V and J are TRBV7-9 and TRBJ1-6; TRBD1 matches at 9 bases. Germline V gives CDR1 SEHNR, CDR2 FQNEAQ (reference sequence). J gave up 8 bases and V 5 bases, and 1 base lay outside the gene matches. CDR3 length: 13 residues. The CDR3 DNA follows: TGTGCCAGCAGCCGGACAGGGGATTCACCCCTCCACTTT. Translating it yields CASSRTGDSPLHF. The whole variable domain, filled in from reference TRBV7-9 and TRBJ1-6, reads DTGVSQNPRHKITKRGQNVTFRCDPISEHNRLYWYRQTLGQGPEFLTYFQNEAQLEKSRLLSDRFSAERPKGSFSTLEIQRTEQGDSAMYLCASSRTGDSPLHFGNGTRLTVT.

The V gene is TRBV12-3 or TRBV12-4, the J gene TRBJ1-5, with TRBD1 as a possible D gene (5 bases). The germline V and J ends were trimmed by 6 bases and 4 bases, with 19 bases remaining between them. CDR3 size: 16 residues. CDR3 in amino acids: CASSHVAGGDNQPQHF. Written as DNA, the CDR3 is TGTGCCAGCAGCCACGTTGCGGGAGGGGATAATCAGCCCCAGCATTTT.

In this sample, this clonotype turned up many times. This chain links TRBV6-4 with TRBJ2-3, with 10 bases identical to TRBD2. The CDR3 is made up of 16 amino acids. V was pared by 6 bases and J by 0 bases, with 6 bases of the junction left unmatched. Germline-derived CDR1 and CDR2 are MRHNA and SNTAGT. The CDR3 sequence is CASSPEAGGSTDTQYF. In DNA, the CDR3 is TGTGCCAGCAGCCCCGAAGCGGGGGGGAGCACAGATACGCAGTATTTT.

This rearrangement joins TRBV6-8 to TRBJ1-1, with 8 nucleotides matching TRBD1. V trimming: 6 bases; J trimming: 3 bases; junction bases outside the gene matches: 3. This CDR3 comprises 13 residues. The germline V gene has CDR1 MNHGY and CDR2 SAAAGT. For the CDR3, the DNA is TGTGCCAGCAGGCAGACAGGGGACACTGAAGCTTTCTTT. It specifies CASRQTGDTEAFF.

This clonotype was picked up many times. The chain has TRBV7-2 and TRBJ1-2; D call uncertain. The CDR3 is made up of 14 amino acids. Per the germline V gene, CDR1 is SGHTA and CDR2 is FQGNSA. The V gene lost 3 bases and the J gene lost 0 bases, with 8 bases spanning the gap. The chain's CDR3 is CASSFTSTNYGYTF. CDR3 nucleotide sequence: TGTGCCAGCAGCTTCACCAGCACTAACTATGGCTACACCTTC.

The CDR3 DNA sequence: TGTGCCAGCAGTCAATACCCACGCCAGTACTTC. Amino acid sequence: CASSQYPRQYF. The V and J genes are TRBV28 and TRBJ2-7; no firm D call. The CDR3 consists of 11 residues. V gave up 5 bases and J gave up 10 bases, with 12 bases separating them. The germline gives CDR1 MDHEN, CDR2 SYDVKM.

This rearrangement joins TRBV12-5 to TRBJ1-5; TRBD1 might be the D (5 bases). The length of the CDR3 is 13 residues. Germline lookup yields CDR1 LGHNT and CDR2 FRNRAP. Trimming took 3 bases from V and 5 from J, leaving 8 bases between them. This chain's CDR3 is CASGFGGDQPQHF. CDR3 coding DNA: TGTGCTAGTGGTTTTGGGGGTGATCAGCCCCAGCATTTT.

This clonotype showed up many times. The chain couples TRBV28 to TRBJ2-7; D may be TRBD2 (5 bases). Deletions cut 5 bases from V and 2 bases from J, with 10 bases between. The CDR3 sequence is 13 residues long. Germline loops: CDR1 MDHEN, CDR2 SYDVKM. The CDR3 spells CASSPPGTYEQYF. The CDR3 bases are TGTGCCAGCAGTCCACCGGGGACCTACGAGCAGTACTTC. Full variable domain (rest looked up from reference TRBV28 and TRBJ2-7): DVKVTQSSRYLVKRTGEKVFLECVQDMDHENMFWYRQDPGLGLRLIYFSYDVKMKEKGDIPEGYSVSREKKERFSLILESASTNQTSMYLCASSPPGTYEQYFGPGTRLTVT.

This clonotype was observed a handful of times. The chain carries TRBV7-8 and TRBJ2-2; perhaps TRBD1 as D (5 bases). V lost 0 bases, J lost 4 bases, and 12 bases lay in between. Germline assignment: CDR1 SGHVS and CDR2 FQNEAQ. The CDR3 is 16 residues long. The CDR3 sequence is CASSLAASRVTGELFF. CDR3 nucleotides: TGTGCCAGCAGCTTAGCGGCGAGCAGGGTCACCGGGGAGCTGTTTTTT. The variable domain in full, with the rest retrieved from reference TRBV7-8 and TRBJ2-2, is GAGVSQSPRYKVAKRGQDVALRCDPISGHVSLFWYQQALGQGPEFLTYFQNEAQLDKSGLPSDRFFAERPEGSVSTLKIQRTQQEDSAVYLCASSLAASRVTGELFFGEGSRLTVL.

This clonotype was counted between two and nine times. At one end the junction does not follow the germline gene, possibly because of a read error. The chain employs TRBV5-1 and TRBJ1-2; D may be TRBD1 (5 bases). This CDR3 has 15 residues. The germline gives CDR1 SGHRS, CDR2 YFSETQ. The CDR3 here is CANSLRRDVNYGYTF. The DNA for the CDR3 is TGCGCCAACAGCTTGCGCAGGGACGTCAACTATGGCTACACCTTC.

The chain employs TRBV7-9 and TRBJ1-1; the match to TRBD1 covers 7 bases. J was trimmed by 7 bases and V by 3 bases; bases with no gene match: 11. CDR1 is SEHNR, CDR2 FQNEAQ, per germline (reference sequence). The CDR3 runs 15 residues. The CDR3 here is CASSFGQGEFLEAFF. The CDR3 region has the DNA TGTGCCAGCAGCTTCGGGCAGGGGGAATTCCTTGAAGCTTTCTTT.

The rearrangement uses TRBV20-1 and TRBJ2-6; either TRBD1 or TRBD2 may supply D (5 bases each). Germline CDR1 reads DFQATT; CDR2 reads SNEGSKA (reference sequence). This CDR3 is built from 17 residues. V was shortened by 1 base and J by 0 bases, with 13 bases between the two germline ends. This CDR3 is CSARGTGPRSGANVLTF. CDR3 nucleotide sequence: TGCAGTGCTAGAGGCACGGGGCCCCGCTCTGGGGCCAACGTCCTGACTTTC.

The V and J genes are TRBV27 and TRBJ2-6; no definite D call. The V end lost 6 bases, the J end lost 4 bases, and 10 bases lay between the germline ends. CDR3 size: 14 residues. CDR1 and CDR2 from the germline V gene are MNHEY and SMNVEV (reference sequence). The DNA of the CDR3 is TGTGCCAGCAGAATTCGGTGGGGGGCCAACGTCCTGACTTTC. This encodes CASRIRWGANVLTF.

The chain links TRBV2 to TRBJ2-7, with a possible D match to TRBD2 (5 bases). Trimming stripped 8 bases from V and 1 base from J, with 15 bases between. The CDR3 covers 14 residues. Germline CDR1 is SNHLY and CDR2 is FYNNEI. This CDR3 is CASFLREKSYEQYF. The CDR3 DNA reads as TGTGCCAGCTTTTTAAGGGAGAAGTCCTACGAGCAGTACTTC.

The chain links TRBV7-4 to TRBJ2-7, with 10 bases identical to TRBD2. The CDR3 covers 15 residues. In germline, CDR1 is SGHVT, CDR2 SQSDAQ. V shed 6 bases and J 5 bases; nucleotides not matched to a gene: 10. CDR3 residues: CASSPQREGIDEQYF. DNA of the CDR3: TGTGCCAGCAGTCCTCAGCGGGAGGGCATCGACGAGCAGTACTTC.

This clonotype has only a few counts. The rearrangement uses TRBV12-3 or TRBV12-4 and TRBJ2-1; 8 positions agree with TRBD2. The CDR3 totals 17 residues. The V segment lost 6 bases and the J segment 0 bases; nucleotides outside the gene matches: 10. The CDR3 region is CASRAISGTYSYNEQFF. DNA of the CDR3: TGTGCCAGCAGGGCGATTAGCGGGACCTACTCCTACAATGAGCAGTTCTTC.

This sequence joins TRBV28 and TRBJ2-1; D ambiguous. The germline gives CDR1 MDHEN, CDR2 SYDVKM. The CDR3 runs to 13 residues. Trimming took 8 bases from V and 4 from J, leaving 12 bases between them. The DNA for the CDR3 is TGTGCCAGCCGGCAACAGCTTTACAATGAGCAGTTCTTC. As protein: CASRQQLYNEQFF.

The V gene is TRBV3-1, the J gene TRBJ1-3; D gene unclear. Between the trimmed V and J ends, which lost 4 bases and 0 bases, there was a span of 13 bases. The CDR3 runs 16 residues. Per the germline V gene, CDR1 is LGHDT and CDR2 is YNNKEL (reference sequence). This chain's CDR3 is CASSLLGRLSGNTIYF. The DNA for the CDR3 is TGTGCCAGCAGCCTGCTTGGACGGCTCTCTGGAAACACCATATATTTT.

V gene TRBV28 combines with J gene TRBJ2-7; D is unresolved. Trimming removed 1 base at V and 3 bases at J, with 10 bases between. This CDR3 contains 14 residues. CDR1 is MDHEN and CDR2 is SYDVKM in the germline V gene. This CDR3 reads CASSLFDDLYEQYF. The CDR3 DNA sequence: TGTGCCAGCAGTTTATTTGATGATCTCTACGAGCAGTACTTC.

About this clonotype itself: A junction boundary mismatches the germline segment, possibly from a read error. The rearrangement joins TRBV24-1 to TRBJ2-2, with D perhaps assigned TRBD1 or TRBD2 (6 bases each). This CDR3 has 17 residues. Germline V gene lookup returns CDR1 KGHDR and CDR2 SFDVKD. CDR3 residues: CATSDPTSIGGTGELFF. In DNA, the CDR3 is TGTGCCACCAGTGACCCGACTAGTATTGGGGGCACCGGTGAGCTGTTTTTT.

This clonotype has more than one count but fewer than ten. This chain uses TRBV3-1 with TRBJ1-4; no firm D call. The germline V gene has CDR1 LGHDT and CDR2 YNNKEL (reference sequence). Trimming removed 1 base from V and 6 bases from J, with 6 bases in between. The CDR3 loop spans 13 amino acids. CDR3 in amino acids: CASSQVGDEKLFF. The CDR3 DNA sequence: TGTGCCAGCAGCCAAGTCGGGGATGAAAAACTGTTTTTT.

Details on this clonotype: Here the CDR3 omits its conserved ending phenylalanine or tryptophan, so a read error is the likely source. This sequence joins TRBV11-2 and TRBJ2-1, with D unclear. Germline-derived CDR1 and CDR2 are SGHAT and FQNNGV. This CDR3 has 14 residues. Trimming stripped 1 base from V and 0 bases from J, with 4 bases between. In nucleotides, the CDR3 is TGTGCCAGCAGCTTAGTGCCCTCCTACAATGAGCAGTTCTTA. Translation: CASSLVPSYNEQFL.

The rearrangement links TRBV6-8 to TRBJ2-1; 9 positions match TRBD2. Germline V gene sequence: CDR1 MNHGY, CDR2 SAAAGT. V shed 2 bases, J shed 8 bases, and the junction held 13 bases outside the gene matches. This CDR3 is 17 amino acids long. CDR3 region: CASSYRNSAGGLYEQFF. The CDR3, as DNA: TGTGCCAGCAGTTACAGGAATTCCGCGGGGGGGCTTTATGAGCAGTTCTTC.

The chain carries TRBV11-1 and TRBJ2-5, with D perhaps matching TRBD2 (6 bases). In germline, CDR1 is SGHAT, CDR2 FQDESV (reference sequence). This CDR3 has 16 amino acids. The V end lost 3 bases, the J end lost 8 bases, and 22 bases lay between the germline ends. CDR3 nucleotide sequence: TGTGCCAGCAGCTTGAATATCGGGGCAGGAGGGGATACCCAGTACTTC. Its translation: CASSLNIGAGGDTQYF.